The next 11 T cell receptor beta chains were all read from a single sample in a study of T cell changes during pregnancy in multiple sclerosis. Measured with immunoSEQ multiplex PCR; TCRdb has only the in-frame clones, and not every one. The sample carries roughly 80,000 clones, approximately 89% recorded once. Specimen: peripheral blood, collected before pregnancy. The origin of the receptors is a female donor with multiple sclerosis, enrolled in a pregnancy study.

The chain links TRBV5-1 to TRBJ1-1; D not resolved. Germline lookup yields CDR1 SGHRS and CDR2 YFSETQ. V shed 5 bases and J shed 3 bases, with 14 bases lying between them. The CDR3 totals 14 residues. The CDR3 bases are TGCGCCAGCAGTATACGCCAGGCAGACACTGAAGCTTTCTTT. It is translated as CASSIRQADTEAFF. The entire variable domain, with the rest obtained from reference TRBV5-1 and TRBJ1-1, is as follows: KAGVTQTPRYLIKTRGQQVTLSCSPISGHRSVSWYQQTPGQGLQFLFEYFSETQRNKGNFPGRFSGRQFSNSRSEMNVSTLELGDSALYLCASSIRQADTEAFFGQGTRLTVV.

The chain links TRBV7-3 to TRBJ2-3; the match to TRBD1 covers 7 bases. This CDR3 is 17 amino acids long. Trimming removed 5 bases from V and 0 bases from J; junction bases left unmatched: 11. From germline, CDR1 is SGHTA and CDR2 FQGTGA. As DNA, the CDR3 is TGTGCCAGCAGCCTGTATAACAGGGGAACTAGCACAGATACGCAGTATTTT. Its protein product is CASSLYNRGTSTDTQYF.

The chain uses TRBV28 and TRBJ1-1; D not resolved. The CDR3 is made up of 15 amino acids. V was pared by 5 bases and J by 3 bases, with 16 bases between. Germline lookup yields CDR1 MDHEN and CDR2 SYDVKM. CDR3 in DNA: TGTGCCAGCAGTCCGGCAGAGTTAGCGGACACTGAAGCTTTCTTT. It yields the protein CASSPAELADTEAFF.

The rearrangement joins TRBV29-1 to TRBJ2-5; 8 bases map to TRBD1. The J call is in doubt because the DNA end fits TRBJ2-7 better. Per the germline V gene, CDR1 is SQVTM and CDR2 is ANQGSEA. This CDR3 has 12 residues. CDR3 DNA sequence: TGCAGCGTGAGCGGACAGGGCTACGAGCAGTACTTC. It yields the protein CSVSGQGYEQYF.

The chain has TRBV5-6 and TRBJ2-2; 7 nucleotides match TRBD1. This CDR3 is 15 amino acids long. In germline, CDR1 is SGHDT, CDR2 YYEEEE. With V trimmed by 2 bases and J by 5 bases, 6 bases remained unmatched. The CDR3 nucleotides are TGTGCCAGCAGCTTAGAAGGGGGCGGAACCGGGGAGCTGTTTTTT. Translation gives CASSLEGGGTGELFF.

The count of this clone is one. The chain employs TRBV10-3 and TRBJ1-1; D not certain. Deletions cut 3 bases from V and 6 bases from J, with 11 bases between. The CDR3 has 13 amino acids. CDR1 and CDR2 from the germline V gene are ENHRY and SYGVKD. Written as DNA, the CDR3 is TGTGCCATCAGTGATTGGGGAGTCCCTGAAGCTTTCTTT. Its protein is CAISDWGVPEAFF.

The chain carries TRBV11-1 and TRBJ1-1; D is undetermined. Germline V CDR1 and CDR2: SGHAT, FQDESV (reference sequence). V was trimmed by 5 bases and J by 5 bases, leaving 15 bases between them. The CDR3 runs to 14 residues. CDR3 nucleotide sequence: TGTGCCAGCAGCCGAGGGAGAGGGTCTACTGAAGCTTTCTTT. It codes for CASSRGRGSTEAFF.

The chain carries TRBV5-4 and TRBJ2-7; 8 nucleotides align to TRBD1. Germline values: CDR1 SGHNT, CDR2 YYREEE (reference sequence). J gave up 3 bases and V 2 bases, and 4 bases lay outside the gene matches. This CDR3 is built from 14 residues. The CDR3 is CASSFRTGNYEQYF. In DNA form, the CDR3 reads TGTGCCAGCAGCTTTAGGACAGGGAACTACGAGCAGTACTTC.

The CDR3 DNA reads TGTGCCAGCAGCTTAAGTCGGGACACCTCCTACAATGAGCAGTTCTTC. Translation: CASSLSRDTSYNEQFF. The chain combines TRBV7-3 with TRBJ2-1; maybe TRBD1 (6 bases). Germline V gives CDR1 SGHTA, CDR2 FQGTGA. The CDR3 consists of 16 residues. Trimming left V 1 base short and J 0 bases short, with 10 bases between.

This clone was seen a single time. The CDR3 loop is CASSYSWDTLSYEQYF. The CDR3 bases are TGTGCCAGCAGTTACTCGTGGGACACGTTAAGCTACGAGCAGTACTTC. The chain is built from TRBV6-5 and TRBJ2-7; the D gene is possibly TRBD1 (6 bases). Looked up from germline, CDR1 is MNHEY and CDR2 is SVGAGI. Trimming removed 0 bases from V and 3 bases from J, with 15 bases in between. This CDR3 spans 16 amino acids.

The rearrangement joins TRBV28 to TRBJ1-1, with 8 bases fitting TRBD1. V trimming: 6 bases; J trimming: 1 base; junction bases outside the gene matches: 13. This CDR3 has 17 residues. The germline V gene encodes CDR1 MDHEN and CDR2 SYDVKM. The CDR3 region is CASRLPQGAKGNTEAFF. DNA of the CDR3: TGTGCCAGCAGACTCCCCCAGGGGGCTAAAGGGAACACTGAAGCTTTCTTT.